Described below is a single TCR beta chain sequence and its context. V was clipped by 5 bases and J by 8 bases; unmatched bases: 7. The CDR3 is made up of 14 amino acids. CDR1 and CDR2 from the germline V gene are SGDLS and YYNGEE. The data derive from a study of blood T cell repertoires in COVID-19. Study details: Specimens from acute and convalescent COVID-19 originated in the United States, Italy and Spain. Sources were T cells, B-cell-depleted T cells, or PBMCs; the material itself was cDNA or gDNA.

In the original workflow: Estimation of nucleated cell counts relied on the amplification of reference gene primers. Sequencing was performed with immunoSEQ multiplex PCR; in TCRdb, only in-frame clones are kept and a portion is missing. V, J and clone size are taken as reported in that table, and D and trimming were inferred from the DNA itself. The table records about 150,000 clones, around four fifths of them present only once. The Seattle site enrolled patients during active infection and followed them longitudinally. This receptor was obtained from a woman older than 75 with COVID-19, enrolled during active disease. The V gene is TRBV9, the J gene TRBJ1-6; 7 nucleotides line up with TRBD1. Sequencing was done on a sample of peripheral blood. The CDR3 is CASSKDRADSPLHF. CDR3 nucleotides: TGTGCCAGCAGTAAAGACAGGGCCGATTCACCCCTCCACTTT.